Below, 8 T cell receptor beta chains from the same sample are listed, as sequenced in a study of neurological immune-mediated disorders. Via MiXCR, TCRdb re-called the 5' RACE reads, giving one row per CDR3 protein. In the table there are 50,000 to 65,000 distinct CDR3 sequences, around 3.6% of which are singletons. Sequencing was carried out using PBMCs. These receptors were taken from a man in his thirties or forties with multiple sclerosis.

This clonotype has ten or more counts. This chain links TRBV20-1 with TRBJ1-4; 7 positions match TRBD1. Germline CDR1 DFQATT, CDR2 SNEGSKA (reference sequence). CDR3 length equals 14 residues. The V segment lost 6 bases and the J segment 8 bases; nucleotides outside the gene matches: 12. The CDR3, as DNA: TGCAGTGCCGCCGGGACAGCCCCAAGGGAAAAACTGTTTTTT. Translated, it gives CSAAGTAPREKLFF.

This clonotype came up many times. V and J are TRBV9 and TRBJ2-1; D gene unclear. Germline V gene lookup returns CDR1 SGDLS and CDR2 YYNGEE. CDR3 length: 15 amino acids. Trimming removed 0 bases at V and 6 bases at J, with 13 bases between. The CDR3 region has the DNA TGTGCCAGCAGCGTAGCTGAAGGTATTGGCAATGAGCAGTTCTTC. This translates into CASSVAEGIGNEQFF. Combining the CDR3 with reference TRBV9 and TRBJ2-1 gives the whole variable domain DSGVTQTPKHLITATGQRVTLRCSPRSGDLSVYWYQQSLDQGLQFLIQYYNGEERAKGNILERFSAQQFPDLHSELNLSSLELGDSALYFCASSVAEGIGNEQFFGPGTRLTVL.

The chain recombines TRBV3-1 with TRBJ2-3, with a tentative D call TRBD1 (6 bases). V dropped 5 bases and J dropped 0 bases, with 9 bases sitting between them. Germline V gene sequence: CDR1 LGHDT, CDR2 YNNKEL (reference sequence). This CDR3 comprises 14 residues. CDR3 DNA: TGTGCCAGCAGCTCGGGACAAAGCACAGATACGCAGTATTTT. Translated: CASSSGQSTDTQYF.

This clonotype was seen many times. The chain joins TRBV3-1 to TRBJ1-6, with D possibly TRBD1 on 6 matching bases. With 1 base removed from V and 7 bases from J, the gap between germline ends came to 17 bases. The CDR3 has 17 residues. Germline V gene lookup returns CDR1 LGHDT and CDR2 YNNKEL (reference sequence). The CDR3 sequence is CASSQVRTVSGNSPLHF. For the CDR3, the DNA is TGTGCCAGCAGCCAAGTGAGGACAGTCTCCGGGAATTCACCCCTCCACTTT. The variable domain in full, completed from reference TRBV3-1 and TRBJ1-6, reads DTAVSQTPKYLVTQMGNDKSIKCEQNLGHDTMYWYKQDSKKFLKIMFSYNNKELIINETVPNRFSPKSPDKAHLNLHINSLELGDSAVYFCASSQVRTVSGNSPLHFGNGTRLTVT.

In this sample, this clonotype turned up many times. The J gene is TRBJ2-1, the V gene TRBV9; 7 bases line up with TRBD1. Germline V gene data show CDR1 as SGDLS and CDR2 as YYNGEE. With V trimmed by 0 bases and J by 1 base, 1 base remained unmatched. The CDR3 is 15 residues long. The CDR3 protein is CASSVGQGSYNEQFF. The CDR3 region has the DNA TGTGCCAGCAGCGTAGGACAGGGTTCCTACAATGAGCAGTTCTTC.

Ten or more counts support this clonotype. The chain employs TRBV7-6 and TRBJ2-3; 9 bases match TRBD1. The CDR3 has 17 amino acids. J lost 6 bases, V lost 4 bases, and 14 bases had no gene match. Germline assignment: CDR1 SGHVS and CDR2 FNYEAQ. The DNA of the CDR3 is TGTGCCAGCAGCTCGCGACCGAGGAAGACAGGGGGTGATACGCAGTATTTT. Translation gives CASSSRPRKTGGDTQYF. Full variable domain (missing parts from reference TRBV7-6 and TRBJ2-3): GAGVSQSPRYKVTKRGQDVALRCDPISGHVSLYWYRQALGQGPEFLTYFNYEAQQDKSGLPNDRFSAERPEGSISTLTIQRTEQRDSAMYRCASSSRPRKTGGDTQYFGPGTRLTVL.

This clonotype came up many times. Here the CDR3 DNA reads TGTGCCAGCAGCCTCACAGCGGGAGTTGAGACCCAGTACTTC. Translated, it gives CASSLTAGVETQYF. This chain connects TRBV3-1 to TRBJ2-5, with 8 bases fitting TRBD2. The CDR3 loop spans 14 amino acids. Germline V gene data show CDR1 as LGHDT and CDR2 as YNNKEL (reference sequence). V shed 4 bases, J shed 5 bases, and the junction held 6 bases outside the gene matches.

This clonotype was seen many times. The V gene is TRBV7-2, the J gene TRBJ2-5; D is possibly TRBD2 (7 bases). Trimming stripped 4 bases from V and 4 bases from J, with 10 bases between. This CDR3 region has 13 residues. Germline V lookup: CDR1 SGHTA, CDR2 FQGNSA. The CDR3 region is CASSSGGRETQYF. The CDR3 DNA reads TGTGCCAGCAGCTCCGGGGGGCGAGAGACCCAGTACTTC.